This T cell receptor beta chain was sequenced for a study of response to subunit inactivated influenza vaccine. General study findings and limits: Authors suggested seasonal influenza vaccinations each recruit few new T cells.

TCRdb itself ran the RT-PCR reads through MiXCR, one entry per CDR3 protein. The sample has roughly 500,000 distinct CDR3 sequences; approximately 22% are singletons. The length of the CDR3 is 16 residues. Looked up from germline, CDR1 is MNHEY and CDR2 is SVGEGT. The ends were cut back, 6 bases at V and 1 base at J, with 19 bases in the middle. The table lists this clonotype with a few counts. Antigen specificity is unknown. These data were also reused for a study on T cells expressing NK-cell markers. From that report: In generating TCR beta cDNA, 5'RACE template switching with UMIs was used. The study sequenced eight donors, seven HCMV-seropositive and one seronegative. The study found dominant NKG2C+ clonotypes at about 1.0-8% of CD8+ T cells in roughly six donors. Specificity for HCMV among expanded NKG2C+ T cell clones was not established.

The clonotype comes from a man over 45 who received an inactivated influenza vaccine. The material sequenced was CD4+ T cells sorted from PBMCs, taken roughly 13 days after vaccination. V and J are TRBV6-2 or TRBV6-3 and TRBJ2-7; D unresolved. This chain's CDR3 is CASSNRDGEASYEQYF. CDR3 DNA: TGTGCCAGCAGCAACAGAGACGGTGAAGCATCCTACGAGCAGTACTTC.